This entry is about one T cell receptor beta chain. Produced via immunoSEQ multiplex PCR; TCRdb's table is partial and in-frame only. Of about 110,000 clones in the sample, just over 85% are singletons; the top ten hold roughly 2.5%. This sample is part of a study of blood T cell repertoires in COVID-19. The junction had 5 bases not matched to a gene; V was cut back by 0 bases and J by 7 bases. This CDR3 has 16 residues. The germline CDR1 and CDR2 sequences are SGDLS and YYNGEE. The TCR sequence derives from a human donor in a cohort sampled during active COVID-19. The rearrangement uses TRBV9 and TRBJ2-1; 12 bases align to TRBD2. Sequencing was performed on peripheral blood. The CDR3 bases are TGTGCCAGCAGCGTAGGACTAGCGGGAGTGGGGAATGAGCAGTTCTTC. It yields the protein CASSVGLAGVGNEQFF. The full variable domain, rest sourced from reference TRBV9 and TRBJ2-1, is DSGVTQTPKHLITATGQRVTLRCSPRSGDLSVYWYQQSLDQGLQFLIQYYNGEERAKGNILERFSAQQFPDLHSELNLSSLELGDSALYFCASSVGLAGVGNEQFFGPGTRLTVL.